This record concerns one TCR beta chain sequence. Its antigen is currently not known. No qualities accompany the bases; no much larger clone lies one base away. The immunoSEQ Assay, a bias-controlled multiplex PCR, was used to amplify TCRbeta CDR3 regions from genomic DNA. The authors' analysis ran thus. The number of nucleated cells in each sample was estimated from the amplification of reference gene primers within the assay. Sequence reads were collapsed and filtered to measure the absolute abundance of every unique TCRbeta CDR3 rearrangement. Productive Simpson clonality was computed per sample as the square root of Simpson's diversity index over productive rearrangements. In TCRdb, the immuneACCESS table is reduced to in-frame sequences with V and J assigned. These tables do not hold every clone; where another copy was compared, an unresolved V gene accounts for under half, and the others remain unexplained. That table gives V, J and clone size, and the DNA gave D and trimming. This sample has under 450,000 clones in its table, and 87% of those were observed once. Together, the top ten hold 2.5% to 3.5% of the sample.

Enrolling through a virtual design, the prospective study's participants ranged in age from about 18 to 89 years and lived across 24 United States geographic areas. In the prospective study, participants were assigned to cohorts based on the clinical history participants reported in a screening survey and a study questionnaire. ImmuneRACE Cohort 3 recovered participants were defined by two consecutive negative NP/OP PCR tests, healthcare professional clearance, or symptom resolution. In the prospective study, mobile phlebotomists collected whole blood, serum and a nasopharyngeal or oropharyngeal swab from each participant. Over a roughly two-month period, participants in the prospective study had the option of providing additional blood draws and questionnaires. Blood samples from the prospective study were shipped frozen or at room temperature prior to DNA extraction. The data belong to a study of blood T cell repertoires in COVID-19 (TCRdb year 2020). At the level of the whole study: Samples covering the acute and convalescent phases of COVID-19 were provided by collaborators in the United States, Italy and Spain. The material from the prospective study consisted of cDNA or gDNA derived from T cells, B-cell-depleted T cells, or PBMCs. Deeply sampled blood TCRbeta repertoires from subjects exposed to, actively infected with, or recovered from COVID-19 were included in the dataset. The repertoires were released in a freely available public database meant as a resource for research on the immune response to SARS-CoV-2. Samples were obtained from the ongoing ImmuneRACE study (first 160 participants) and from some 1,300 subjects provided by 6 global collaborators. Nearly every sample came with metadata listing a de-identified subject ID, COVID-19 status, age in years and sex. HLA class I and class II types, where available, came from metadata supplied by the sample provider rather than from assay-based typing. The full study reports these points: The amount of clinical and demographic metadata varied by source and participant and was provided uncurated.

Measured from the cysteine to the phenylalanine, the CDR3 is 16 residues long. Of the read, only the CDR3 DNA is kept; its 48 bases are in frame from base 1. V is pruned by 1 base and J by 6 bases, leaving 4 bases of the junction without a gene match. CDR1 is given as MGHDK and CDR2 as SYGVNS, both from the germline V gene. The V and J genes are TRBV25-1 and TRBJ2-1, and TRBD1 aligns with 12 junction nucleotides. The TCR originated in a woman younger than 45 who had recovered from COVID-19. Sequencing was carried out using PBMCs or T cells enriched from blood (not recorded which). The bases read TGTGCCAGCAGTGAATGGGGACAGGGGGCACGCAATGAGCAGTTCTTC. Translated, this gives CASSEWGQGARNEQFF.